The rows below give T cell receptor beta chains drawn from one sample of a study of blood T cell repertoires in COVID-19. Generated by immunoSEQ multiplex PCR, the TCRdb table keeps only in-frame clones and is missing some. The data hold about 250,000 clones, with 86% observed a single time. The sequencing input was peripheral blood. These receptor sequences come from an elderly woman with COVID-19, enrolled during active disease. The CDR3 runs from the conserved cysteine through the conserved F or W. Fields, in order: D gene, V gene, J gene, clone size, CDR3 protein, CDR3 DNA. A D gene is named only where the DNA matches it firmly. Some rows have no size entry. The others give once, few or many, or a class for an expanded clone.

>NA|TRBV25-1|TRBJ1-2|NA
CASSSNYGYTF
TGTGCCAGCAGCAGTAACTATGGCTACACCTTC
>NA|TRBV15|TRBJ1-2|NA
CATSRDQAVGGAYGYTF
TGTGCCACCAGCAGAGATCAGGCGGTGGGGGGAGCGTATGGCTACACCTTC
>NA|TRBV5-6|TRBJ1-1|NA
CASSSPVNTEAFF
TGTGCCAGCAGCTCCCCCGTTAACACTGAAGCTTTCTTT
>TRBD1|TRBV6-5|TRBJ1-4|NA
CASRAGTANEKLFF
TGTGCCAGCAGGGCCGGGACAGCTAATGAAAAACTGTTTTTT
>NA|TRBV28|TRBJ1-3|NA
CASSLFRVHSGNTIYF
TGTGCCAGCAGTTTATTTCGGGTTCACTCTGGAAACACCATATATTTT
>TRBD1|TRBV6-5|TRBJ2-1|NA
CASSETGGRFNEQFF
TGTGCCAGCTCAGAAACAGGGGGCAGGTTCAATGAGCAGTTCTTC
>NA|TRBV6-1|TRBJ2-7|NA
CASSEGATGQYF
TGTGCCAGCAGTGAAGGGGCAACCGGGCAGTACTTC
>NA|TRBV29-1|TRBJ1-1|NA
CSVEESRLGTEAFF
TGCAGCGTTGAAGAGTCCAGGTTGGGCACTGAAGCTTTCTTT
>NA|TRBV9|TRBJ2-2|once
CASSVVWTAPNTGELFF
TGTGCCAGCAGCGTAGTTTGGACTGCCCCGAACACCGGGGAGCTGTTTTTT
>NA|TRBV6-5|TRBJ1-5|NA
CASSYSRGLQWPQHF
TGTGCCAGCAGTTACTCGAGAGGCCTCCAATGGCCCCAGCATTTT
>TRBD1|TRBV19|TRBJ1-2|NA
CASSTRDSFGYTF
TGTGCCAGTAGTACCCGGGACAGTTTTGGCTACACCTTC
>NA|TRBV12-3/TRBV12-4|TRBJ2-7|NA
CASSFDSYEQYF
TGTGCCAGCAGTTTTGACAGCTACGAGCAGTACTTC
>NA|TRBV3-1/TRBV3-2|TRBJ1-2|NA
CASSQEGTSGYTF
TGTGCCAGCAGCCAAGAAGGGACTTCTGGCTACACCTTC
>NA|TRBV6-6|TRBJ2-1|once
CASSRQASSYEQFF
TGTGCCAGCAGCAGACAGGCCTCTTCGTATGAGCAGTTCTTC
>TRBD1|TRBV3-1/TRBV3-2|TRBJ1-6|NA
CASSQGQGGNSPLHF
TGTGCCAGCAGCCAGGGACAGGGAGGTAATTCACCCCTCCACTTT
>TRBD1|TRBV10-3|TRBJ2-3|NA
CAISETDRATDTQYF
TGTGCCATCAGTGAGACGGACAGGGCTACAGATACGCAGTATTTT
>NA|TRBV15|TRBJ1-2|NA
CATSGSIDSNYGYTF
TGTGCCACCAGCGGATCGATCGACAGTAACTATGGCTACACCTTC
>NA|TRBV4-1|TRBJ2-3|once
CASSQVPWAGLTGTDTQYF
TGCGCCAGCAGCCAAGTCCCGTGGGCAGGACTAACTGGCACAGATACGCAGTATTTT
>NA|TRBV7-6|TRBJ2-2|NA
CASSLEWGGGTGELFF
TGTGCCAGCAGCTTGGAATGGGGGGGCGGGACCGGGGAGCTGTTTTTT
>NA|TRBV6-1|TRBJ1-1|NA
CASSDGSWWRNTEAFF
TGTGCCAGCAGTGACGGGTCATGGTGGAGGAACACTGAAGCTTTCTTT
>NA|TRBV3-1/TRBV3-2|TRBJ2-7|few
CASSTVTTGKQYF
TGTGCCAGCAGCACCGTCACAACAGGGAAGCAGTACTTC
>TRBD1|TRBV4-2|TRBJ1-2|NA
CASSQVALDRDNGYTF
TGTGCCAGCAGCCAAGTGGCCCTGGACAGGGATAATGGCTACACCTTC
>TRBD2|TRBV2|TRBJ2-5|NA
CASNPGGRGSQETQYF
TGTGCCAGCAATCCGGGGGGGCGGGGATCCCAAGAGACCCAGTACTTC
>NA|TRBV5-1|TRBJ1-2|NA
CATSRRADEKRTF
TGCGCCACCTCCCGACGGGCCGACGAAAAGCGGACCTTC